The 11 T cell receptor beta chains below were found in one sample sequenced in a study of control samples from healthy donors and cancer patients. Profiled with immunoSEQ multiplex PCR; TCRdb holds only in-frame clones, not every one. The profile shows about 89,000 clones, about 84% of them singletons. Sequencing was done on a sample of blood. These receptors all come from a middle-aged woman in good health.

The V and J genes are TRBV5-4 and TRBJ1-2, with 9 bases fitting TRBD1. There are 15 residues in the CDR3. Germline loops: CDR1 SGHNT, CDR2 YYREEE (reference sequence). Trimming removed 4 bases from V and 2 bases from J; junction bases left unmatched: 6. CDR3 bases: TGTGCCAGCAGCGAGGACAGGGGAACCAACTATGGCTACACCTTC. It translates to CASSEDRGTNYGYTF.

The rearrangement links TRBV18 to TRBJ1-1, with TRBD1 matching 9 bases. The CDR3 has 14 residues. Trimming at V came to 5 bases and at J to 5 bases, leaving 6 bases not matched to a gene. In germline, CDR1 is KGHSH, CDR2 LQKENI. In DNA, the CDR3 is TGTGCCAGCTCATTCACAGGGGGCGCGACTGAAGCTTTCTTT. This sequence encodes CASSFTGGATEAFF.

The rearrangement links TRBV6-5 to TRBJ2-7; 8 bases match TRBD1. The CDR3 is made up of 14 amino acids. Unmatched junction bases numbered 7, after V lost 5 bases and J lost 4 bases. The germline V gene has CDR1 MNHEY and CDR2 SVGAGI. The CDR3 DNA is TGTGCCAGCAGTCCTCCAGGGGGCACGTACGAGCAGTACTTC. This translates into CASSPPGGTYEQYF.

The rearrangement joins TRBV5-1 to TRBJ2-2; no clear D gene. CDR1 is SGHRS, CDR2 YFSETQ, per germline. This CDR3 is built from 14 residues. Trimming took off 0 bases at V and 2 bases at J, with 5 bases between the two ends. The DNA of the CDR3 is TGCGCCAGCAGCTTGGAGGGTAACACCGGGGAGCTGTTTTTT. Translating it yields CASSLEGNTGELFF.

The J gene is TRBJ2-1, the V gene TRBV3-1 (or the pseudogene TRBV3-2), with 7 bases aligning to TRBD2. The ends lost 2 bases at V and 0 bases at J; junction bases unmatched: 4. Germline lookup yields CDR1 LGHDT and CDR2 YNNKEL (reference sequence). The CDR3 contains 16 residues. The CDR3 DNA sequence: TGTGCCAGCAGCCAAACGGCGGGGGACTCCTACAATGAGCAGTTCTTC. Amino acids: CASSQTAGDSYNEQFF.

The chain combines TRBV10-1 with TRBJ2-2; D remains ambiguous. Germline V gene sequence: CDR1 WNHNN, CDR2 SYGVQD (reference sequence). V lost 5 bases and J 5 bases, leaving 9 bases between the germline ends. The CDR3 has 13 residues. The CDR3 loop is CASSPDPTGELFF. The CDR3 region has the DNA TGCGCCAGCAGTCCGGACCCTACCGGGGAGCTGTTTTTT.

This clone is a singleton in its sample. V gene TRBV5-1 combines with J gene TRBJ2-7; D possibly corresponds to TRBD1 (5 bases). Germline V CDR1 and CDR2: SGHRS, YFSETQ. The CDR3 extends over 12 amino acids. Trimming shortened V by 5 bases and J by 4 bases, and 10 bases separated the two germline ends. The CDR3 DNA sequence: TGCGCCAGCAGTTCTCAGGGTTACGAGCAGTACTTC. Translation: CASSSQGYEQYF.

This chain connects TRBV27 to TRBJ2-7; the D is unclear. Germline lookup yields CDR1 MNHEY and CDR2 SMNVEV (reference sequence). Trimming left V 5 bases short and J 4 bases short, with 12 bases between. The CDR3 totals 13 residues. The CDR3 DNA is TGTGCCAGCAGTCCCCTTGAAAGGTACGAGCAGTACTTC. Encoded protein: CASSPLERYEQYF.

V usage is TRBV5-1 and J usage is TRBJ1-2; D gene uncertain. Looked up from germline, CDR1 is SGHRS and CDR2 is YFSETQ. V lost 0 bases, J lost 0 bases, and 9 bases lay in between. The CDR3 consists of 15 residues. The CDR3 spells CASSLALEANYGYTF. Here the CDR3 DNA reads TGCGCCAGCAGCTTGGCCTTGGAGGCTAACTATGGCTACACCTTC. Combining the CDR3 with reference TRBV5-1 and TRBJ1-2 gives the whole variable domain KAGVTQTPRYLIKTRGQQVTLSCSPISGHRSVSWYQQTPGQGLQFLFEYFSETQRNKGNFPGRFSGRQFSNSRSEMNVSTLELGDSALYLCASSLALEANYGYTFGSGTRLTVV.

J is TRBJ2-2 and V is TRBV28; 7 nucleotides match TRBD1. This CDR3 contains 17 residues. J gave up 5 bases and V 2 bases, and 11 bases lay outside the gene matches. Germline V gene sequence: CDR1 MDHEN, CDR2 SYDVKM. The CDR3 reads CASSLPPEAGGTGELFF. In nucleotides, the CDR3 is TGTGCCAGCAGTTTACCCCCCGAGGCAGGGGGAACCGGGGAGCTGTTTTTT.

The chain is built from TRBV7-2 and TRBJ2-1, with D tentatively TRBD2 (6 bases). The CDR3 contains 16 residues. V lost 2 bases and J 3 bases, leaving 14 bases between the germline ends. Germline lookup yields CDR1 SGHTA and CDR2 FQGNSA. The CDR3 protein is CASSLNAGHLYNEQFF. The DNA of the CDR3 is TGTGCCAGCAGCTTAAACGCGGGGCACCTCTACAATGAGCAGTTCTTC.